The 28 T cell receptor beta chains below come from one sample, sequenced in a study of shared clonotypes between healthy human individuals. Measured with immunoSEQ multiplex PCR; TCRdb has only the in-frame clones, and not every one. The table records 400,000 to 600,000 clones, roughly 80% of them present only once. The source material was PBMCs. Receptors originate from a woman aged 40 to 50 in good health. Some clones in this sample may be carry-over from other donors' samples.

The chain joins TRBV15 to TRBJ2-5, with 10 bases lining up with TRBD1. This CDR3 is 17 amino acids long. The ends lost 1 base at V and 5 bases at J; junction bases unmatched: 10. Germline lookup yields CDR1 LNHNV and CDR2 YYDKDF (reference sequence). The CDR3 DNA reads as TGTGCCACCAGCAGAGGTTTGACAGGGGGCTACGAGGAGACCCAGTACTTC. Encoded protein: CATSRGLTGGYEETQYF.

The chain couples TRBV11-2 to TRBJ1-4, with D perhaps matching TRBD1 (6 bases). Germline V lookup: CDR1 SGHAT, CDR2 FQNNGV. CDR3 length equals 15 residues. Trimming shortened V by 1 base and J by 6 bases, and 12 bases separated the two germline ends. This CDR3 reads CASSLGGGRDEKLFF. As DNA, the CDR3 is TGTGCCAGCAGCTTAGGCGGGGGGCGGGATGAAAAACTGTTTTTT.

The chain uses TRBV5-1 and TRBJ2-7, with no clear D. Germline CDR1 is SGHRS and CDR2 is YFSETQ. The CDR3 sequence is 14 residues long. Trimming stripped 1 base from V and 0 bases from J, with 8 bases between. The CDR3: CASSLLINSYEQYF. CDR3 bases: TGCGCCAGCAGCTTGTTGATAAACTCCTACGAGCAGTACTTC. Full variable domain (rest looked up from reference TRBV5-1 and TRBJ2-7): KAGVTQTPRYLIKTRGQQVTLSCSPISGHRSVSWYQQTPGQGLQFLFEYFSETQRNKGNFPGRFSGRQFSNSRSEMNVSTLELGDSALYLCASSLLINSYEQYFGPGTRLTVT.

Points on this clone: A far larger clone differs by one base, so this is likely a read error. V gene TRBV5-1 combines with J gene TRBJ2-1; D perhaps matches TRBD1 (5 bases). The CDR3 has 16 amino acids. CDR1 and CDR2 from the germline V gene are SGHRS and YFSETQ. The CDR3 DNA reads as TGCGCCAGCAGCTTGGTTGTGGGGCATACCTACAATGAGCGGTTCTTC. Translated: CASSLVVGHTYNERFF.

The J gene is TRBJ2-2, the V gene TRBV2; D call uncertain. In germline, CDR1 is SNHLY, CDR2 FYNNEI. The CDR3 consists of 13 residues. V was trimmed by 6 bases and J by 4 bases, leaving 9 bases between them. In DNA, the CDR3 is TGTGCCAGCAGGGCCTTACCCACCGGGGAGCTGTTTTTT. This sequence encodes CASRALPTGELFF.

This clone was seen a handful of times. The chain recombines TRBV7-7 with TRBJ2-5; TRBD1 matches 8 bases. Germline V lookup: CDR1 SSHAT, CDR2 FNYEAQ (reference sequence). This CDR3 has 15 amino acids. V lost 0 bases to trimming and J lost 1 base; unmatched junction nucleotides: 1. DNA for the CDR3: TGTGCCAGCAGCTTAGCCAGGGGGCCCCAAGAGACCCAGTACTTC. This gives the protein CASSLARGPQETQYF.

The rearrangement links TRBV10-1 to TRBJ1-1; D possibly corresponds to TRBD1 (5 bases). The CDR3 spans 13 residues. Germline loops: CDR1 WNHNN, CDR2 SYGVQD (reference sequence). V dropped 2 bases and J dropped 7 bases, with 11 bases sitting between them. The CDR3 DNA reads TGCGCCAGCAGTGAGGGGGGACGGAATGAAGCTTTCTTT. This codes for CASSEGGRNEAFF.

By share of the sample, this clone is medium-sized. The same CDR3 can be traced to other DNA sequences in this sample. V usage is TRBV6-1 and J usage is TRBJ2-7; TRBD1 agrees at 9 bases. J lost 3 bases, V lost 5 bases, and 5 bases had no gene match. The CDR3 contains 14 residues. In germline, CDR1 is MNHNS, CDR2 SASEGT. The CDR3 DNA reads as TGTGCCAGCAGTCCGACAGGGGGGCTCTACGAGCAGTACTTC. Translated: CASSPTGGLYEQYF.

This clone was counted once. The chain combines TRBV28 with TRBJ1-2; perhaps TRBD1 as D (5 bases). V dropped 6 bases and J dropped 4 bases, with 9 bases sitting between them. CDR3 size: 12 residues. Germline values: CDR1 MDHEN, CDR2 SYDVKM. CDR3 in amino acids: CASRDKTYGYTF. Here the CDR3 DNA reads TGTGCCAGCAGGGACAAAACCTATGGCTACACCTTC.

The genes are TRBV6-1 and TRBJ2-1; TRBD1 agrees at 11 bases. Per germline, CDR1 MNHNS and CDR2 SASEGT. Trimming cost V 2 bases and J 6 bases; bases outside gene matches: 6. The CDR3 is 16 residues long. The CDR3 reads CASSEFIGTGGNEQFF. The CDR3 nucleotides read TGTGCCAGCAGTGAATTCATCGGGACAGGGGGCAATGAGCAGTTCTTC.

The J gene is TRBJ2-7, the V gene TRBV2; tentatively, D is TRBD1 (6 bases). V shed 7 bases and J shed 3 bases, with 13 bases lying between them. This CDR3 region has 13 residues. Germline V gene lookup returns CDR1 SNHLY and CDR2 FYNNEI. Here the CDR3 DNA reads TGTGCCAGCACCGACGACAGGATCTACGAGCAGTACTTC. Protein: CASTDDRIYEQYF.

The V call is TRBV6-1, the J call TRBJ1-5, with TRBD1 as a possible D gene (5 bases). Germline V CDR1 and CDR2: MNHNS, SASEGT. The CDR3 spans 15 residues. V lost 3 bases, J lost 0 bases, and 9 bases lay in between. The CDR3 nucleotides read TGTGCCAGCAGTGAGACAGCTAATAGCAATCAGCCCCAGCATTTT. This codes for CASSETANSNQPQHF.

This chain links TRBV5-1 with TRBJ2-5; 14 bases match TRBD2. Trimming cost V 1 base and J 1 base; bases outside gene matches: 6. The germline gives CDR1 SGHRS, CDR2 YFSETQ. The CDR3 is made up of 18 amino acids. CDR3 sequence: CASSLSGLAGGGQETQYF. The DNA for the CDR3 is TGCGCCAGCAGCTTGTCCGGACTAGCGGGAGGTGGCCAAGAGACCCAGTACTTC.

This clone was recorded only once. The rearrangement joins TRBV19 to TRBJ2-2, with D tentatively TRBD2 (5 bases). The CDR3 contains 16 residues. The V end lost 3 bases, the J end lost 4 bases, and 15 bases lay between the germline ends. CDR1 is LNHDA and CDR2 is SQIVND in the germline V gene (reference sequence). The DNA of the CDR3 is TGTGCCAGTAGTATCCTCTTTGGCGGGCTCACCGGGGAGCTGTTTTTT. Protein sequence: CASSILFGGLTGELFF.

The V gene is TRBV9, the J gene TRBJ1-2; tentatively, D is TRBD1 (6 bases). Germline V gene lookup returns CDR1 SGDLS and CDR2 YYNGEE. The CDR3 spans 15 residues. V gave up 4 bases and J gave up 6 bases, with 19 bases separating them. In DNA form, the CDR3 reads TGTGCCAGCAGCCTCCACCGGGGGCAGGGCGATGGCTACACCTTC. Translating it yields CASSLHRGQGDGYTF.

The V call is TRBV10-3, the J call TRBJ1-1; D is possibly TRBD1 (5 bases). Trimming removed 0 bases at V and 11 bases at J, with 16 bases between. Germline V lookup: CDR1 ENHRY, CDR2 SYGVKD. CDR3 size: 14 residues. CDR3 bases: TGTGCCATCAGTGAGTCGAGGGACCTAGGAACGGCTTTCTTT. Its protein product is CAISESRDLGTAFF.

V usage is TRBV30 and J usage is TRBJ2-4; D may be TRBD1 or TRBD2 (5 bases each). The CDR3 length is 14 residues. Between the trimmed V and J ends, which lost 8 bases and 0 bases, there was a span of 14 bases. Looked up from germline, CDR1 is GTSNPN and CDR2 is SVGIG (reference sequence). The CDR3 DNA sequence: TGTGCCATCGAGGGGCTACCAGCCAAAAACATTCAGTACTTC. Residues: CAIEGLPAKNIQYF.

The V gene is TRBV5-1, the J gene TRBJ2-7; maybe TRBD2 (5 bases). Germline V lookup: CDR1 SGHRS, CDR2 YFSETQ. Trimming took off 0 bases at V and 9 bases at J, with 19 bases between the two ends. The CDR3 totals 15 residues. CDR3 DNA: TGCGCCAGCAGCTTGGGACTCGGTCGGGAATCTCGGCAGTACTTC. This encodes CASSLGLGRESRQYF.

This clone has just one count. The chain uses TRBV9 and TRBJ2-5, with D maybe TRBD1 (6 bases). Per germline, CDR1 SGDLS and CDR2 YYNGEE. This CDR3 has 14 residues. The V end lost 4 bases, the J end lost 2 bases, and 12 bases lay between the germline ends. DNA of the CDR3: TGTGCCAGCAGCCCTTCGGGACAACAAGAGACCCAGTACTTC. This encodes CASSPSGQQETQYF.

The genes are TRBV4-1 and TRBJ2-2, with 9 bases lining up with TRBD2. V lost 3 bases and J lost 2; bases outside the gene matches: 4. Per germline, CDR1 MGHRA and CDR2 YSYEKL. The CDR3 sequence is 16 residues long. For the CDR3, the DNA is TGCGCCAGCAGCCACGGACTAGCGCGAAACACCGGGGAGCTGTTTTTT. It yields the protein CASSHGLARNTGELFF.

The CDR3 DNA reads TGCGCCAGCAGCTTGGTTTCTCCTCCCGGCAATGAGCAGTTCTTC. This translates into CASSLVSPPGNEQFF. This chain links TRBV5-1 with TRBJ2-1, with no clear D. Trimming removed 0 bases at V and 6 bases at J, with 13 bases between. The germline gives CDR1 SGHRS, CDR2 YFSETQ. The CDR3 spans 15 residues.

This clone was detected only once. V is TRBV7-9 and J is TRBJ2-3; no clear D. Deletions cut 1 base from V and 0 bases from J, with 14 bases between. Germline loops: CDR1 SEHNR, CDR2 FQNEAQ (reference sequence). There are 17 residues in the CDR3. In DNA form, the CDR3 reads TGTGCCAGCAGCTTAGTCACTCGTTTAACTAGCACAGATACGCAGTATTTT. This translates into CASSLVTRLTSTDTQYF.

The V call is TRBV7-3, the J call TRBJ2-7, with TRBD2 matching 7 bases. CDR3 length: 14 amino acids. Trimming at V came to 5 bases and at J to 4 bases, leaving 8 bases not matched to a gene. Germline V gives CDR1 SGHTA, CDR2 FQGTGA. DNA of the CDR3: TGTGCCAGCAGCCCAGGAGGGACTAAATACGAGCAGTACTTC. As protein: CASSPGGTKYEQYF.

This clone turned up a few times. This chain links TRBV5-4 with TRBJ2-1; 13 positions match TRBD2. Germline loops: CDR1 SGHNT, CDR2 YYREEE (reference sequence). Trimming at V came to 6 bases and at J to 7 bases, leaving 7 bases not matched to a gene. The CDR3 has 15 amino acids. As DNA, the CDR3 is TGTGCCAGCACCTCCGGACTAGCGGGAGCAAATGAGCAGTTCTTC. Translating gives CASTSGLAGANEQFF.

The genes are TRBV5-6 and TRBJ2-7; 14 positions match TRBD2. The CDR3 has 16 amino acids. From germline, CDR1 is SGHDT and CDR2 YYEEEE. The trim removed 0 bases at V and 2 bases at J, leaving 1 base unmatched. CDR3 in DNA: TGTGCCAGCAGCTTGGAGGGACTAGCGGGGGCCTACGAGCAGTACTTC. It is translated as CASSLEGLAGAYEQYF. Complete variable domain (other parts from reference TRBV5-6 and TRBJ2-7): DAGVTQSPTHLIKTRGQQVTLRCSPKSGHDTVSWYQQALGQGPQFIFQYYEEEERQRGNFPDRFSGHQFPNYSSELNVNALLLGDSALYLCASSLEGLAGAYEQYFGPGTRLTVT.

The CDR3 spells CASSFYRGDTYTDTQYF. The CDR3 coding sequence is TGTGCCAGCAGCTTCTACAGGGGCGACACCTATACAGATACGCAGTATTTT. The V and J genes are TRBV5-6 and TRBJ2-3; TRBD1 matches at 7 bases. After removal of 2 bases from V and 3 bases from J, the junction contained 12 bases not matched to a gene. Germline-derived CDR1 and CDR2 are SGHDT and YYEEEE. CDR3 length: 17 residues.

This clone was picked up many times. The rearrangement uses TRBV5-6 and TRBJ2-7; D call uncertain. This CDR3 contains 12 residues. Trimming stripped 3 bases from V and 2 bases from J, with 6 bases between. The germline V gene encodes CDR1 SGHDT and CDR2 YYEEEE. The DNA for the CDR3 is TGTGCCAGCAGCTACGCGGCCTACGAGCAGTACTTC. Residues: CASSYAAYEQYF. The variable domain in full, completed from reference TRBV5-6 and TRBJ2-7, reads DAGVTQSPTHLIKTRGQQVTLRCSPKSGHDTVSWYQQALGQGPQFIFQYYEEEERQRGNFPDRFSGHQFPNYSSELNVNALLLGDSALYLCASSYAAYEQYFGPGTRLTVT.

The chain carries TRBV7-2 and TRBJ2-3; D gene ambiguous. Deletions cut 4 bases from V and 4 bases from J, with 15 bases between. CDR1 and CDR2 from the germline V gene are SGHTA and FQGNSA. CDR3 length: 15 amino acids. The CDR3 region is CASSSEHGRPDTQYF. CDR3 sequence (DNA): TGTGCCAGCAGCTCAGAACATGGCCGCCCAGATACGCAGTATTTT.